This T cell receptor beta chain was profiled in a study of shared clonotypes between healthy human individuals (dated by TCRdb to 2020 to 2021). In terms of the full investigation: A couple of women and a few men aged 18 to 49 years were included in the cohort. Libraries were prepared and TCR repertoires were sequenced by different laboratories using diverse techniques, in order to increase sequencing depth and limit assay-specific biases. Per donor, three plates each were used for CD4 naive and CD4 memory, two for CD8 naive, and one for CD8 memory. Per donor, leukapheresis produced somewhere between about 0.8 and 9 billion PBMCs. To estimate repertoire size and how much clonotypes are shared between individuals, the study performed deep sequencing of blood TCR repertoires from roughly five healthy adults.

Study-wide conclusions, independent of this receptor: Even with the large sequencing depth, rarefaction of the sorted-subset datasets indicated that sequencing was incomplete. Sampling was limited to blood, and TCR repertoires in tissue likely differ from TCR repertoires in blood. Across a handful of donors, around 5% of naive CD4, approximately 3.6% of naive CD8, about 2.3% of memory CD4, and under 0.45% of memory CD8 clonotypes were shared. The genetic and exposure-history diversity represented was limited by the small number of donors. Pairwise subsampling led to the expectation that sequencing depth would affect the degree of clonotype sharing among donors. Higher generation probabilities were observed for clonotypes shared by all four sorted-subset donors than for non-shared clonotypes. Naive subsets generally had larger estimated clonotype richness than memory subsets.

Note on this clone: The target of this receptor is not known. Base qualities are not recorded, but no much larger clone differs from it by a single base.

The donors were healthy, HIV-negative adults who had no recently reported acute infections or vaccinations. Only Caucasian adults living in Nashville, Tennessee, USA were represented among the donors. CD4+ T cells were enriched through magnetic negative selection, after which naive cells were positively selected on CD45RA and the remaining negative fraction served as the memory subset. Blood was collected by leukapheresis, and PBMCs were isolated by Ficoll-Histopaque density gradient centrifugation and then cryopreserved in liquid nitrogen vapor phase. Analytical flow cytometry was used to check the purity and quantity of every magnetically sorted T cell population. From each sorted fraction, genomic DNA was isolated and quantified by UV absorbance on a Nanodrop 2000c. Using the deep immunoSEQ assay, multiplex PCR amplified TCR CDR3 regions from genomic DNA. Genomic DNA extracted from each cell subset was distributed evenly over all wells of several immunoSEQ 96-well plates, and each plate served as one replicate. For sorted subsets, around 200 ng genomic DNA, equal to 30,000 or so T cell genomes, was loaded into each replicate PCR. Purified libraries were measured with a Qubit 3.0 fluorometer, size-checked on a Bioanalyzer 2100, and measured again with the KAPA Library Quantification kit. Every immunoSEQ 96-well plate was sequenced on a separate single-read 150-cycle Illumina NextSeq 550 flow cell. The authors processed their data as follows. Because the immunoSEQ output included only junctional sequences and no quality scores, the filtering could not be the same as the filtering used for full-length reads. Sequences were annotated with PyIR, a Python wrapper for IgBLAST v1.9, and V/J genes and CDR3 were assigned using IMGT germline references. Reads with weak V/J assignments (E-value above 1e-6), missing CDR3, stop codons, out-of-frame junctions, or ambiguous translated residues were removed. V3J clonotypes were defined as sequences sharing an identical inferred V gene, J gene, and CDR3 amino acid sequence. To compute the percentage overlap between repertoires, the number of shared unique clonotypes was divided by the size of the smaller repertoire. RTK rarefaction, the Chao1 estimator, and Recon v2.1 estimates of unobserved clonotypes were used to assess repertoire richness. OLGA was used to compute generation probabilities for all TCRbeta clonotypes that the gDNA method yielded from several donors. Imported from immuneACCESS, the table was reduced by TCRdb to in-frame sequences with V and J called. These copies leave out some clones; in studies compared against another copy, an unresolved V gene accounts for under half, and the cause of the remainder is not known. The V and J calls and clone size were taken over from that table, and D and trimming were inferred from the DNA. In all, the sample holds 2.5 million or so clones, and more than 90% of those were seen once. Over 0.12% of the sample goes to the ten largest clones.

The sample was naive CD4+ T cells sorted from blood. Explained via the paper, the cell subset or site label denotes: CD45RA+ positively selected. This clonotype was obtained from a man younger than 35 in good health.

The sequenced DNA: TGTGCCAGCAGCTTATACATTTTGCCGGATACGCAGTATTTT. It translates as CASSLYILPDTQYF. In this chain, TRBV11-2 is recombined with TRBJ2-3; the D gene is not confidently resolved. From the germline V gene, CDR1 is SGHAT and CDR2 is FQNNGV. Trimming at the junction amounts to 2 bases on V and 6 bases on J, and the germline ends lie 12 bases apart. Spanning cysteine to phenylalanine, the CDR3 consists of 14 amino acids. The DNA shown is the 42-base CDR3, in frame from base 1.